Listed here are 23 T cell receptor beta chains from one sample, sequenced in a study of Ad26.COV2.S vaccination and SARS-CoV-2 variants. Stated treatment: roughly 20 received Ad26.COV2.S at low or high dose, single or two shots; roughly five received placebo; per-sample allocation not given. Sampling took place 63 days after the first vaccine or placebo injection. Clones were sequenced by immunoSEQ multiplex PCR, and TCRdb holds only the in-frame ones, with some missing. This table has approximately 460,000 clones, about 89% appearing once. Here the sequenced sample was peripheral blood, taken in a trial of Ad26.COV2.S vaccine versus placebo. The receptors stem from a person between 18 and 60 years old who received the Ad26.COV2.S COVID-19 vaccine or a placebo.

The V gene is TRBV5-1, the J gene TRBJ1-1, with D possibly matching TRBD1 (6 bases). CDR1 SGHRS and CDR2 YFSETQ come from the germline V gene. The CDR3 runs 13 residues. V was clipped by 5 bases and J by 1 base, with 9 bases between them. CDR3 nucleotide sequence: TGCGCCAGCAGACAGGGCCGGAACACTGAAGCTTTCTTT. Protein product: CASRQGRNTEAFF.

This clone was observed a few times. This rearrangement joins TRBV29-1 to TRBJ2-7, with D perhaps matching TRBD1 or TRBD2 (6 bases each). The CDR3 covers 14 residues. CDR1 and CDR2 (germline): SQVTM, ANQGSEA. Trimming took 0 bases from V and 2 from J, leaving 11 bases between them. CDR3 coding DNA: TGCAGCGTTGAAGATGCCGGGGGCCCCTACGAGCAGTACTTC. It encodes CSVEDAGGPYEQYF.

The chain carries TRBV7-3 and TRBJ1-2; D unclear. Germline V gene data show CDR1 as SGHTA and CDR2 as FQGTGA. CDR3 length: 13 residues. Trimming shortened V by 4 bases and J by 7 bases, and 13 bases separated the two germline ends. CDR3 loop: CASSSGTTGGYTF. For the CDR3, the DNA is TGTGCCAGCAGCTCAGGAACAACTGGTGGCTACACCTTC.

V and J are TRBV14 and TRBJ2-1; D remains unclear. Germline V lookup: CDR1 SGHDN, CDR2 FVKESK. The CDR3 totals 13 residues. Trimming removed 1 base from V and 12 bases from J, with 13 bases in between. The CDR3 reads CASSQVAFMRQFF. The DNA of the CDR3 is TGTGCCAGCAGCCAAGTGGCTTTCATGAGGCAGTTCTTC.

J is TRBJ2-3 and V is TRBV7-9; D remains unclear. CDR1 is SEHNR, CDR2 FQNEAQ, per germline (reference sequence). V lost 1 base, J lost 1 base, and 6 bases lay in between. The CDR3 extends over 14 amino acids. CDR3 sequence: CASSLGTRTDTQYF. The CDR3 DNA is TGTGCCAGCAGCTTAGGCACCCGCACAGATACGCAGTATTTT.

This chain connects TRBV28 to TRBJ1-4; D gene unclear. The CDR3 covers 14 residues. Germline values: CDR1 MDHEN, CDR2 SYDVKM. Deletions cut 0 bases from V and 5 bases from J, with 7 bases between. CDR3 sequence (DNA): TGTGCCAGCAGTTTATGGGTTACAAATGAAAAACTGTTTTTT. Residues: CASSLWVTNEKLFF.

This chain links TRBV2 with TRBJ1-3, with 7 bases aligning to TRBD1. Trimming took 5 bases from V and 0 from J; bases not matched to a gene: 4. The germline V gene encodes CDR1 SNHLY and CDR2 FYNNEI. The CDR3 sequence is 15 residues long. The CDR3 reads CASSRDSSSGNTIYF. CDR3 bases: TGTGCCAGCAGTAGGGACAGCAGCTCTGGAAACACCATATATTTT. The entire variable domain, with the rest obtained from reference TRBV2 and TRBJ1-3, is as follows: EPEVTQTPSHQVTQMGQEVILRCVPISNHLYFYWYRQILGQKVEFLVSFYNNEISEKSEIFDDQFSVERPDGSNFTLKIRSTKLEDSAMYFCASSRDSSSGNTIYFGEGSWLTVV.

The V gene is TRBV4-1, the J gene TRBJ2-1, with 10 positions matching TRBD2. The V and J ends lost 2 bases and 7 bases, in that order; junction bases with no gene match: 11. The CDR3 covers 17 residues. Germline CDR1 is MGHRA and CDR2 is YSYEKL. The CDR3 nucleotides are TGCGCCAGCAGCCAACTCGCCCCGGGACTAGCGCCTAATGAGCAGTTCTTC. This gives the protein CASSQLAPGLAPNEQFF.

The chain recombines TRBV12-3 or TRBV12-4 with TRBJ1-2; D not resolved. This CDR3 comprises 11 residues. With 4 bases removed from V and 7 bases from J, the gap between germline ends came to 7 bases. CDR3 in amino acids: CASSSLAGYTF. In nucleotides, the CDR3 is TGTGCCAGCAGTTCGTTGGCTGGCTACACCTTC.

V and J are TRBV30 and TRBJ1-2; possibly TRBD1 for D (5 bases). The CDR3 contains 14 residues. Germline-derived CDR1 and CDR2 are GTSNPN and SVGIG (reference sequence). The V and J ends lost 5 bases and 8 bases respectively, with 21 bases between them. CDR3: CAWCKVRGVLGYTF. The CDR3 bases are TGTGCCTGGTGTAAGGTTCGGGGGGTTTTGGGCTACACCTTC.

This rearrangement joins TRBV4-1 to TRBJ1-2; a weak D match, TRBD1 (5 bases). The CDR3 contains 15 residues. V gave up 4 bases and J gave up 2 bases, with 14 bases separating them. The germline V gene has CDR1 MGHRA and CDR2 YSYEKL. The CDR3 here is CASSLRGPGNYGYTF. CDR3 DNA: TGCGCCAGCAGCCTGAGGGGACCAGGCAACTATGGCTACACCTTC.

This clone was seen just once. The CDR3 nucleotides read TGTGCCAGCAGCCAAATCCCCATTGGGGACCCCCGCTCCTACAATGAGCAGTTCTTC. This translates into CASSQIPIGDPRSYNEQFF. The chain employs TRBV4-2 and TRBJ2-1; D may be TRBD1 or TRBD2 (5 bases each). Germline CDR1 reads LGHNA; CDR2 reads YNFKEQ. The V end lost 2 bases, the J end lost 0 bases, and 20 bases lay between the germline ends. The CDR3 sequence is 19 residues long.

This chain uses TRBV7-9 with TRBJ2-7; TRBD1 agrees at 11 bases. The CDR3 is 16 residues long. The germline gives CDR1 SEHNR, CDR2 FQNEAQ (reference sequence). V shed 5 bases and J 3 bases; nucleotides not matched to a gene: 9. CDR3 protein: CASSPLDGTGGYEQYF. The CDR3 coding sequence is TGTGCCAGCAGCCCTCTGGACGGGACAGGGGGCTACGAGCAGTACTTC.

V and J are TRBV19 and TRBJ1-1; 9 positions match TRBD1. Germline values: CDR1 LNHDA, CDR2 SQIVND (reference sequence). V gave up 7 bases and J gave up 5 bases; unmatched junction bases: 8. This CDR3 is 14 amino acids long. For the CDR3, the DNA is TGTGCCAGTACCCTGGACAGGGGTGGTACTGAAGCTTTCTTT. It encodes CASTLDRGGTEAFF.

This rearrangement joins TRBV6-5 to TRBJ1-2; 10 bases are shared with TRBD1. The V segment lost 6 bases and the J segment 3 bases; nucleotides outside the gene matches: 1. The germline V gene has CDR1 MNHEY and CDR2 SVGAGI. This CDR3 spans 13 amino acids. CDR3 in amino acids: CASRGTGDYGYTF. Written as DNA, the CDR3 is TGTGCCAGCAGAGGGACAGGGGACTATGGCTACACCTTC.

A single count supports this clone. The V gene is TRBV6-5, the J gene TRBJ1-4, with TRBD1 matching over 7 bases. The V gene end was trimmed by 5 bases and the J gene end by 8 bases; junction bases not matched to a gene: 8. The CDR3 is 14 amino acids. CDR1 is MNHEY, CDR2 SVGAGI, per germline. This CDR3 is CASSPGQRGEKLFF. The CDR3 DNA reads as TGTGCCAGCAGTCCGGGACAGCGAGGGGAAAAACTGTTTTTT.

V is TRBV11-3 and J is TRBJ2-2; D is perhaps TRBD1 (5 bases). V was shortened by 3 bases and J by 0 bases, with 11 bases between the two germline ends. Germline loops: CDR1 SGHNT, CDR2 YENEEA. The CDR3 length is 16 residues. Here the CDR3 reads CASSFSGAPNTGELFF. The CDR3 bases are TGTGCCAGCAGCTTCTCTGGGGCGCCGAACACCGGGGAGCTGTTTTTT. The whole variable domain, filled in from reference TRBV11-3 and TRBJ2-2, reads EAGVVQSPRYKIIEKKQPVAFWCNPISGHNTLYWYLQNLGQGPELLIRYENEEAVDDSQLPKDRFSAERLKGVDSTLKIQPAELGDSAVYLCASSFSGAPNTGELFFGEGSRLTVL.

The chain links TRBV9 to TRBJ2-5, with D tentatively TRBD1 (6 bases). Trimming stripped 0 bases from V and 0 bases from J, with 15 bases between. CDR1 and CDR2 from the germline V gene are SGDLS and YYNGEE. This CDR3 has 17 residues. In DNA, the CDR3 is TGTGCCAGCAGCGTAGGTGGTGGCAGGGGCTACCAAGAGACCCAGTACTTC. Amino acid sequence: CASSVGGGRGYQETQYF. The whole variable domain, remainder taken from reference TRBV9 and TRBJ2-5, is DSGVTQTPKHLITATGQRVTLRCSPRSGDLSVYWYQQSLDQGLQFLIQYYNGEERAKGNILERFSAQQFPDLHSELNLSSLELGDSALYFCASSVGGGRGYQETQYFGPGTRLLVL.

The chain recombines TRBV11-2 with TRBJ2-7; D might be TRBD2 (5 bases). The CDR3 runs to 15 residues. V was pared by 5 bases and J by 3 bases, with 17 bases between. Looked up from germline, CDR1 is SGHAT and CDR2 is FQNNGV. The CDR3 DNA is TGTGCCAGCAGCCGAGAGCCGGGGATGGTCTACGAGCAGTACTTC. Translating gives CASSREPGMVYEQYF.

The rearrangement uses TRBV6-2 or TRBV6-3 and TRBJ2-7; 7 nucleotides line up with TRBD1. The CDR3 has 16 residues. V was pared by 0 bases and J by 3 bases, with 8 bases of the junction left unmatched. Germline CDR1 MNHEY, CDR2 SVGEGT. The CDR3 sequence is CASSYSGDSPHYEQYF. DNA of the CDR3: TGTGCCAGCAGTTACTCCGGGGACAGCCCTCACTACGAGCAGTACTTC.

The chain couples TRBV9 to TRBJ2-1, with TRBD1 identical over 7 bases. Unmatched junction bases numbered 9, after V lost 1 base and J lost 5 bases. Germline CDR1 is SGDLS and CDR2 is YYNGEE. This CDR3 is built from 16 residues. DNA for the CDR3: TGTGCCAGCAGCGTACACTACGGGACAGACCACAATGAGCAGTTCTTC. Its protein product is CASSVHYGTDHNEQFF.

This clone was seen more than once but under ten times. V and J are TRBV10-3 and TRBJ1-2, with 11 bases aligning to TRBD1. The J segment lost 4 bases and the V segment lost 10 bases, leaving 5 bases of the junction unmatched. The germline V gene has CDR1 ENHRY and CDR2 SYGVKD. The CDR3 length is 13 residues. The chain's CDR3 is CATSGTGGYGYTF. The CDR3, as DNA: TGTGCCACTTCCGGGACAGGGGGCTATGGCTACACCTTC.

The gene calls are TRBV30 and TRBJ1-1; D is unresolved. CDR3 size: 12 residues. V was clipped by 0 bases and J by 4 bases, with 6 bases between them. Germline V lookup: CDR1 GTSNPN, CDR2 SVGIG (reference sequence). CDR3 protein: CAWSVIATEAFF. As DNA, the CDR3 is TGTGCCTGGAGTGTAATTGCCACTGAAGCTTTCTTT.